This record concerns one T cell receptor (beta chain) sequence. The source of the sample is a study of blood T cell repertoires in COVID-19. Clones were read by immunoSEQ multiplex PCR, and TCRdb kept only the in-frame ones, dropping some. The sample holds around 140,000 clones, roughly 84% seen once. The CDR3 runs 16 residues. V was clipped by 2 bases and J by 5 bases, with 16 bases between them. Germline CDR1 SGDLS, CDR2 YYNGEE. The TCR originated in a woman aged 60 to 75 with acute or convalescent COVID-19. J is TRBJ1-4 and V is TRBV9, with a tentative D call TRBD1 (6 bases). The sequenced sample consisted of peripheral blood. In DNA, the CDR3 is TGTGCCAGCAGCGTGGCTCCACAGGGATCGAATGAAAAACTGTTTTTT. It translates to CASSVAPQGSNEKLFF.